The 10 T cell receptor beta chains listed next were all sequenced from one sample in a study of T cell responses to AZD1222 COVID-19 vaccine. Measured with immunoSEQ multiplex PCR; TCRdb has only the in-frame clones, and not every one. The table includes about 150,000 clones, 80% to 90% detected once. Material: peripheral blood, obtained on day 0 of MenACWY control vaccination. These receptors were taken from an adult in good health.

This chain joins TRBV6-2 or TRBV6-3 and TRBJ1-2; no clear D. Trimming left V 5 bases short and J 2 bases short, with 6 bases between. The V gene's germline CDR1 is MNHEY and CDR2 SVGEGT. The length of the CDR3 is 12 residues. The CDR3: CASSRVNYGYTF. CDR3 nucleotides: TGTGCCAGCAGTCGGGTAAACTATGGCTACACCTTC.

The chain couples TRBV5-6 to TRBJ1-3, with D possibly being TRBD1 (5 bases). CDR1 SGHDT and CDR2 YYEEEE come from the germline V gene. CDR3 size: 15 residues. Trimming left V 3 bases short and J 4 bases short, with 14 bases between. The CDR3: CASSSPTGEGNTIYF. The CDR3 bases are TGTGCCAGCAGCTCGCCTACGGGGGAGGGAAACACCATATATTTT.

The CDR3 sequence: CASSTTQYNSPLHF. DNA for the CDR3: TGTGCCAGCAGCACCACACAATATAATTCACCCCTCCACTTT. The chain employs TRBV9 and TRBJ1-6; no clear D gene. From germline, CDR1 is SGDLS and CDR2 YYNGEE. The CDR3 has 14 residues. Trimming left V 4 bases short and J 4 bases short, with 9 bases between.

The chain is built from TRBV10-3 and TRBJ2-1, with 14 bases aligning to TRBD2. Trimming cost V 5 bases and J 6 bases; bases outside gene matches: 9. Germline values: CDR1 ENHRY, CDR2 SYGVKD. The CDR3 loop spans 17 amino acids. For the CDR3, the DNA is TGTGCCATCAGTAGACTAGCGGGAGGGCCGTCGGGCAATGAGCAGTTCTTC. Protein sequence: CAISRLAGGPSGNEQFF.

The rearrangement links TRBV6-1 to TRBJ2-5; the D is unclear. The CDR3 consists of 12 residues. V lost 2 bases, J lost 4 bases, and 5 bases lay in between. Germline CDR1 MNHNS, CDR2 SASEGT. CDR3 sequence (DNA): TGTGCCAGCAGTGAACCCCCAGAGACCCAGTACTTC. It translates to CASSEPPETQYF.

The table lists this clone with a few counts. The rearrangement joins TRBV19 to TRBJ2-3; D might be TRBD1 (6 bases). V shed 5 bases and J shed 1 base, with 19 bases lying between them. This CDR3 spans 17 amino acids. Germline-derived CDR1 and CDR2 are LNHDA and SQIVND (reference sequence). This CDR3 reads CASSQGMGVGGTDTQYF. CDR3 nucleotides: TGTGCCAGTAGTCAGGGGATGGGGGTAGGGGGCACAGATACGCAGTATTTT. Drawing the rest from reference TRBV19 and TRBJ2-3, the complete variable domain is DGGITQSPKYLFRKEGQNVTLSCEQNLNHDAMYWYRQDPGQGLRLIYYSQIVNDFQKGDIAEGYSVSREKKESFPLTVTSAQKNPTAFYLCASSQGMGVGGTDTQYFGPGTRLTVL.

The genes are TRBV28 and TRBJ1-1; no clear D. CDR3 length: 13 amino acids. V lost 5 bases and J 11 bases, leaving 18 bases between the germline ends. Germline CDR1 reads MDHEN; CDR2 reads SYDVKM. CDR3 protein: CASSPPPRKGAFF. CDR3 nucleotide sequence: TGTGCCAGCAGTCCACCTCCGAGGAAAGGCGCTTTCTTT.

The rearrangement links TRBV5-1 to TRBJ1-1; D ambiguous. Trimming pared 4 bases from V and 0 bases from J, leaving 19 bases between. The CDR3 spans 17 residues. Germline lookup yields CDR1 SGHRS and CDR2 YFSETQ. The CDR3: CASSPSSSSRLNTEAFF. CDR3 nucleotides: TGCGCCAGCAGCCCTTCCTCGAGCTCCCGCCTGAACACTGAAGCTTTCTTT.

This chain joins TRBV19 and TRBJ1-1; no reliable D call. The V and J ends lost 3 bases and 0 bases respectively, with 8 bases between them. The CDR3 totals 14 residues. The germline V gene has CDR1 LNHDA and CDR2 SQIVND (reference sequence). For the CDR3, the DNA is TGTGCCAGTAGTATTGATACATTGAACACTGAAGCTTTCTTT. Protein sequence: CASSIDTLNTEAFF.

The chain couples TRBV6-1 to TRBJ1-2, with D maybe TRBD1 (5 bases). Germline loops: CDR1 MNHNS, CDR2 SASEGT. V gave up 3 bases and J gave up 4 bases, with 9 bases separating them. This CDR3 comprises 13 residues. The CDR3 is CASSETVAYGYTF. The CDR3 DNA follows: TGTGCCAGCAGTGAGACAGTCGCCTATGGCTACACCTTC.